A single T cell receptor beta chain is shown here with its context. Time point given: after neoadjuvant nivolumab, at surgical resection. Stage II-IVA oral cavity squamous cell carcinoma was new and untreated by systemic or radiation therapy. Blood cells were analyzed directly, without culture or expansion. Data came from immunoSEQ multiplex PCR; TCRdb stores just in-frame clones and leaves some out. This table holds roughly 13,000 clones, 73% found once. The data are from a study of neoadjuvant anti-PD-1 for oral cavity cancer. V shed 1 base and J shed 4 bases, with 13 bases lying between them. CDR3 length: 15 residues. The germline CDR1 and CDR2 sequences are SEHNR and FQNEAQ (reference sequence).

The chain links TRBV7-9 to TRBJ1-2; TRBD1 is a possible D gene (6 bases). The sequence was collected from a person between 40 and 80 years old with oral cavity squamous cell carcinoma. Sample: PBMCs, taken after nivolumab (anti-PD-1) treatment. As DNA, the CDR3 is TGTGCCAGCAGCTTAGGGGGGCAGGAGATCTATGGCTACACCTTC. Its protein is CASSLGGQEIYGYTF.